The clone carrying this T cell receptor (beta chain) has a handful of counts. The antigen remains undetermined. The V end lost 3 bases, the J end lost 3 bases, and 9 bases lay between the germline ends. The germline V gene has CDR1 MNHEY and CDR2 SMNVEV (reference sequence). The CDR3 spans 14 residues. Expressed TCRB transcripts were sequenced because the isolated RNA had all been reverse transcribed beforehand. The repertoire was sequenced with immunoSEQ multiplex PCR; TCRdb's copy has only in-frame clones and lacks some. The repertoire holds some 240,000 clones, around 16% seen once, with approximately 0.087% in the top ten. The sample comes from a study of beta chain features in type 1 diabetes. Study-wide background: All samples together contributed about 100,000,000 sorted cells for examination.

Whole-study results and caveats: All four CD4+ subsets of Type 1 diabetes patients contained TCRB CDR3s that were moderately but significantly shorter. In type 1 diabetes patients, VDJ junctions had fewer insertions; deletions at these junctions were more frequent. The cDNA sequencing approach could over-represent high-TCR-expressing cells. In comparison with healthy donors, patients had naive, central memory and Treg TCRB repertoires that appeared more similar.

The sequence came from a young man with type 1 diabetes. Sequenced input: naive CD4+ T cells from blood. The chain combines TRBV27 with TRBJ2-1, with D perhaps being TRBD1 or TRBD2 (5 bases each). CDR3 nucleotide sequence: TGTGCCAGCAGTTTCGGGACGGTCTACAATGAGCAGTTCTTC. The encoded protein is CASSFGTVYNEQFF.